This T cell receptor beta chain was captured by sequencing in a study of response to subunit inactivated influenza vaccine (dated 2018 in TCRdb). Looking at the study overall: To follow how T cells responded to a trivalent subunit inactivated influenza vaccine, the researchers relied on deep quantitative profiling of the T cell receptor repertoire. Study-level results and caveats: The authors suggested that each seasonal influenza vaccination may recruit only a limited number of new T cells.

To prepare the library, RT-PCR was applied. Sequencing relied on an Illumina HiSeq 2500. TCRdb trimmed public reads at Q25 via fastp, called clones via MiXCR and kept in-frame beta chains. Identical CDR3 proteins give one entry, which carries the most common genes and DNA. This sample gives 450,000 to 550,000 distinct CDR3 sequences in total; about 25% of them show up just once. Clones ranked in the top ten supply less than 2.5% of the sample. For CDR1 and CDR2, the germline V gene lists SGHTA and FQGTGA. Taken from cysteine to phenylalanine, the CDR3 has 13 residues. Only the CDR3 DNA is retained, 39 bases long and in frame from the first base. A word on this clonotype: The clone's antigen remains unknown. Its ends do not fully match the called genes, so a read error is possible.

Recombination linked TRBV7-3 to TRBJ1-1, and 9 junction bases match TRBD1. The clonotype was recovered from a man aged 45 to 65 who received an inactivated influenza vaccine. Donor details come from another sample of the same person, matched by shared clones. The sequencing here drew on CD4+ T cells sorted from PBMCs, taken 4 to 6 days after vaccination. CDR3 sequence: CASSVTQGAAAFF. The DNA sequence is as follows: TGTGCCAGCAGCGTAACACAGGGGGCTGCAGCTTTCTTT.